Below, 10 T cell receptor beta chains from the same sample are listed, as sequenced in a study of beta chain features in type 1 diabetes. Of the isolated RNA, all was reverse transcribed, and so the sequenced material was expressed TCRB transcripts. The protocol was immunoSEQ multiplex PCR, while the TCRdb copy is restricted to in-frame clones and leaves out a portion. Of about 700,000 clones listed, around 15% were seen once; the top ten hold about 0.02%. Study-wide results and limits: In every one of the four CD4+ subsets, TCRB CDR3s were moderately but significantly shorter in Type 1 diabetes patients.

Their antigen targets remain unknown. Sequencing was performed on naive CD4+ T cells from blood. The receptor set was obtained from a man aged 18 to 29 with type 1 diabetes.

This clone appeared a single time. This chain connects TRBV27 to TRBJ1-1, with 11 positions matching TRBD1. The CDR3 has 18 residues. V was pared by 4 bases and J by 4 bases, with 14 bases of the junction left unmatched. The V gene's germline CDR1 is MNHEY and CDR2 SMNVEV (reference sequence). CDR3 bases: TGTGCCAGCAGTTACCCAGACTCCGGGACAGGGGGTTCCACTGAAGCTTTCTTT. Amino acids: CASSYPDSGTGGSTEAFF.

This clone was seen a few times. The V and J genes are TRBV9 and TRBJ2-7; tentative D call: TRBD2 (5 bases). This CDR3 region has 12 residues. Per the germline V gene, CDR1 is SGDLS and CDR2 is YYNGEE. Deletions cut 4 bases from V and 7 bases from J, with 12 bases between. CDR3 loop: CASSLRGGEQYF. Written as DNA, the CDR3 is TGTGCCAGCAGCTTACGAGGAGGAGAGCAGTACTTC.

This clone was picked up a small number of times. The junction departs from germline at one end; a sequencing error may be responsible. The V and J genes are TRBV7-7 and TRBJ2-5; D is perhaps TRBD1 (6 bases). The CDR3 is 14 residues long. Germline CDR1 and CDR2: SSHAT and FNYEAQ (reference sequence). The CDR3 region is CASSSRDTKETQYF. The CDR3 DNA follows: TGTGCTAGCAGCTCCCGGGACACCAAAGAGACCCAGTACTTC.

V usage is TRBV11-2 and J usage is TRBJ2-1, with TRBD2 identical over 7 bases. V was clipped by 2 bases and J by 9 bases; unmatched bases: 4. The CDR3 sequence is 13 residues long. Germline V lookup: CDR1 SGHAT, CDR2 FQNNGV. CDR3 nucleotide sequence: TGTGCCAGCAGCTTACGACTAGCCGGTGAGCAGTTCTTC. Protein: CASSLRLAGEQFF.

A few counts support this clone. The chain has TRBV30 and TRBJ1-4; D gene ambiguous. V was trimmed by 0 bases and J by 1 base, leaving 9 bases between them. The germline V gene encodes CDR1 GTSNPN and CDR2 SVGIG (reference sequence). The CDR3 is 15 residues long. The CDR3 DNA sequence: TGTGCCTGGAGTGTACCTGCGGGAACTAATGAAAAACTGTTTTTT. Translating gives CAWSVPAGTNEKLFF.

A few counts support this clone. CDR3 protein: CASRIGRSGQPQHF. The CDR3 DNA sequence: TGTGCCAGCAGGATTGGTAGGTCGGGACAGCCCCAGCATTTT. V and J are TRBV6-5 and TRBJ1-5; D gene uncertain. In germline, CDR1 is MNHEY, CDR2 SVGAGI. The CDR3 is 14 residues long. Trimming removed 6 bases at V and 7 bases at J, with 16 bases between.

This clone has a handful of counts. The V gene is TRBV6-4, the J gene TRBJ2-1; maybe TRBD2 (6 bases). This CDR3 contains 14 residues. Germline V gene lookup returns CDR1 MRHNA and CDR2 SNTAGT. Trimming pared 6 bases from V and 0 bases from J, leaving 9 bases between. The CDR3 loop reads CASRREASYNEQFF. CDR3 coding DNA: TGTGCCAGCAGGAGGGAGGCCTCCTACAATGAGCAGTTCTTC.

The gene calls are TRBV5-1 and TRBJ2-7; the D call may be TRBD1 or TRBD2 (6 bases each). From germline, CDR1 is SGHRS and CDR2 YFSETQ. The CDR3 is made up of 13 amino acids. V lost 5 bases and J lost 2, with 11 bases in between. The CDR3 DNA is TGCGCCAGCAGGGAGGGGGACACCTACGAGCAGTACTTC. It yields the protein CASREGDTYEQYF.

The CDR3 region has the DNA TGTGCCAGCACCTACCCCCCGGGGACAGGGAAACTTTTAGATGAGCAGTTCTTC. This sequence encodes CASTYPPGTGKLLDEQFF. The gene calls are TRBV2 and TRBJ2-1, with 9 bases identical to TRBD1. Germline V gives CDR1 SNHLY, CDR2 FYNNEI. This CDR3 has 18 amino acids. V lost 7 bases and J lost 8; bases outside the gene matches: 21. The variable domain in full, with the rest retrieved from reference TRBV2 and TRBJ2-1, is EPEVTQTPSHQVTQMGQEVILRCVPISNHLYFYWYRQILGQKVEFLVSFYNNEISEKSEIFDDQFSVERPDGSNFTLKIRSTKLEDSAMYFCASTYPPGTGKLLDEQFFGPGTRLTVL.

The V and J genes are TRBV6-5 and TRBJ1-6, with a weak D call TRBD1 (6 bases). Trimming left V 2 bases short and J 5 bases short, with 10 bases between. The CDR3 spans 15 residues. Germline V CDR1 and CDR2: MNHEY, SVGAGI. The CDR3 region is CASSYVDRNNSPLHF. CDR3 nucleotide sequence: TGTGCCAGCAGTTACGTGGACAGAAATAATTCACCCCTCCACTTT.